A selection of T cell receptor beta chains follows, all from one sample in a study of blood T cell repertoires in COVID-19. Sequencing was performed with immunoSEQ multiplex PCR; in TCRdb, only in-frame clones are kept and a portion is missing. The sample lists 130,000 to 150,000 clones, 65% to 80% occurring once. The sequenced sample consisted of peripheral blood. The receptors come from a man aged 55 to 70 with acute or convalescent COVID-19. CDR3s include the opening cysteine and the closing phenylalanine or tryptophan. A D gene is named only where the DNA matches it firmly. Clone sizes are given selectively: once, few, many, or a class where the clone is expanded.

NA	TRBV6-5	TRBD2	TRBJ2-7	CASSSAGGVEQYF	TGTGCCAGCAGTTCCGCGGGGGGGGTCGAGCAGTACTTC
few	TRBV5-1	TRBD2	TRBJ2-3	CASSRSGATGTDTQYF	TGCGCCAGCAGTCGCAGCGGGGCCACTGGCACAGATACGCAGTATTTT
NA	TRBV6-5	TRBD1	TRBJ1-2	CASSYSPGGYGYTF	TGTGCCAGCAGTTACTCTCCAGGGGGATATGGCTACACCTTC
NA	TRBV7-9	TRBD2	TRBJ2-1	CASSKTSGDYNEQFF	TGTGCCAGCAGCAAGACTAGCGGGGATTACAATGAGCAGTTCTTC
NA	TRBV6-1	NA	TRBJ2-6	CASSEASRSGANVLTF	TGTGCCAGCAGTGAAGCATCCCGTTCTGGGGCCAACGTCCTGACTTTC
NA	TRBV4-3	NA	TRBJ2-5	CASSRLAGETQYF	TGCGCCAGCAGCCGCCTGGCAGGAGAGACCCAGTACTTC
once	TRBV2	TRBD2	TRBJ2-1	CASSPLGLAGEEGRFF	TGTGCCAGCAGTCCCCTCGGGCTAGCGGGAGAGGAAGGTCGGTTCTTC
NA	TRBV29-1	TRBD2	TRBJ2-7	CSVAHLAGGSSYEQYF	TGCAGCGTTGCACACCTAGCGGGAGGGAGCTCCTACGAGCAGTACTTC
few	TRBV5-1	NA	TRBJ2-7	CASSPSGRGHEQYF	TGCGCCAGCAGCCCATCGGGCAGGGGCCACGAGCAGTACTTC
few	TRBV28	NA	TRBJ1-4	CASSLPGGGREKLFF	TGTGCCAGCAGTCTCCCGGGGGGAGGGCGGGAAAAACTGTTTTTT
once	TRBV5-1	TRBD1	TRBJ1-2	CASSFGQGDYGYTF	TGCGCCAGCAGCTTCGGACAGGGAGACTATGGCTACACCTTC
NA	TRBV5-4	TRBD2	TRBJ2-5	CASSSLGLAPIGGETQYF	TGTGCCAGCAGCTCCCTAGGACTAGCGCCGATCGGCGGGGAGACCCAGTACTTC
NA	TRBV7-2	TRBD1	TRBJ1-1	CASSIPTGLMNTEAFF	TGTGCCAGCAGCATCCCGACAGGGCTCATGAACACTGAAGCTTTCTTT
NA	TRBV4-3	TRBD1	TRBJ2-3	CASSQDRQGPTQYF	TGCGCCAGCAGCCAAGATCGACAGGGGCCTACGCAGTATTTT
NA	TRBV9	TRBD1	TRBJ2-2	CASGRAGTGGLGELFF	TGTGCCAGCGGTAGAGCGGGGACAGGGGGCTTAGGGGAGCTGTTTTTT
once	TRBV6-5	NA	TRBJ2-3	CASSSWTGFTDTQYF	TGTGCCAGCAGTTCCTGGACGGGATTCACAGATACGCAGTATTTT
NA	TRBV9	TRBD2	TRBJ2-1	CASSTTSGAYNEQFF	TGTGCCAGCAGCACTACTAGCGGTGCCTACAATGAGCAGTTCTTC
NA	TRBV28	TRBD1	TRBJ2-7	CASSFRGQGVDEQYF	TGTGCCAGCAGTTTTCGAGGACAGGGGGTGGACGAGCAGTACTTC
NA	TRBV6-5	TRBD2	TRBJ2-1	CASSSGLAANNEQFF	TGTGCCAGCAGTTCCGGACTAGCGGCAAACAATGAGCAGTTCTTC
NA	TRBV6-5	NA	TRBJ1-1	CASGVEGIAEAFF	TGTGCCAGCGGGGTGGAGGGGATAGCTGAAGCTTTCTTT
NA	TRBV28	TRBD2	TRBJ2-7	CASSPGGREGLYEQYF	TGTGCCAGCAGCCCGGGGGGGCGGGAGGGCCTTTACGAGCAGTACTTC
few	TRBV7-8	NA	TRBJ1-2	CASSLAQGGYGYTF	TGTGCCAGCAGCTTAGCCCAGGGAGGCTATGGCTACACCTTC
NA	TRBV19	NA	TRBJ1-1	CASSIGGGSNTEAFF	TGTGCCAGTAGTATAGGGGGCGGCTCGAACACTGAAGCTTTCTTT
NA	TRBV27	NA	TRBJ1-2	CASRLTMVANYGYTF	TGTGCCAGCAGGCTTACAATGGTCGCTAACTATGGCTACACCTTC
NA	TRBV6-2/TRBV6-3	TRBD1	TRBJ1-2	CASSAPGQGARKGYTF	TGTGCCAGCAGTGCTCCGGGACAGGGGGCGCGGAAAGGCTACACCTTC
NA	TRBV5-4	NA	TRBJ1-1	CASSLMGSPRFTEAFF	TGTGCCAGCAGCTTGATGGGGAGTCCGAGATTCACTGAAGCTTTCTTT
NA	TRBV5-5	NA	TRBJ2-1	CASSLAAIEQFF	TGTGCCAGCAGCTTGGCCGCGATAGAGCAGTTCTTC
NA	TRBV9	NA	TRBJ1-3	CASSVAEFSGNTIYF	TGTGCCAGCAGCGTAGCCGAGTTCTCTGGAAACACCATATATTTT
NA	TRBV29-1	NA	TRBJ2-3	CSVAAGSTDTQYF	TGCAGCGTTGCTGCGGGGAGCACAGATACGCAGTATTTT
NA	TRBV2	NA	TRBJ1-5	CASSDSGSVNQPQHF	TGTGCCAGCAGTGACAGTGGGAGCGTGAATCAGCCCCAGCATTTT
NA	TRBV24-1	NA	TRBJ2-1	CATSDRQASSYNEQFF	TGTGCCACCAGTGACAGACAGGCCTCCTCCTACAATGAGCAGTTCTTC
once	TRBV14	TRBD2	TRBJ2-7	CASSQGLAGGSEQYF	TGTGCCAGCAGCCAAGGGCTAGCGGGAGGCTCCGAGCAGTACTTC